Below, 28 T cell receptor beta chains from the same sample are listed, as sequenced in a study of T-cell reconstitution after alpha-beta-depleted transplantation in children. Construction of the TCRbeta library involved unique molecular identifiers. TCRdb passed the PCR reads through MiXCR, listing each CDR3 protein once. Among 60,000 to 70,000 distinct CDR3 sequences listed, approximately 4.4% were seen once. Sample: PBMCs, mostly from graft donor cells, taken 180 days after TCRalphabeta/CD19-depleted stem cell transplant. The receptors derive from a boy under three years old who had a stem cell transplant for acute myeloid leukemia, so the T cells may come from the graft donor.

In its sample, this clonotype was seen many times. The chain is built from TRBV20-1 and TRBJ2-3; the D gene could be TRBD1 or TRBD2 (6 bases each). The V gene lost 3 bases and the J gene lost 0 bases, with 16 bases spanning the gap. In germline, CDR1 is DFQATT, CDR2 SNEGSKA (reference sequence). The CDR3 sequence is 16 residues long. In nucleotides, the CDR3 is TGCAGTGCTAGCGACGGGGGCGGAAGCAGCACAGATACGCAGTATTTT. As protein: CSASDGGGSSTDTQYF.

This clonotype was picked up many times. The chain links TRBV13 to TRBJ1-6; no clear D. This CDR3 comprises 16 residues. Germline loops: CDR1 PRHDT, CDR2 FYEKMQ (reference sequence). V lost 5 bases to trimming and J lost 0 bases, with 11 bases between them. The DNA for the CDR3 is TGTGCCAGCAGCCGAAACGGACTCTCCTATAATTCACCCCTCCACTTT. Its translation: CASSRNGLSYNSPLHF.

In its sample, this clonotype was seen many times. This chain joins TRBV27 and TRBJ2-5, with D unclear. CDR3 length: 13 amino acids. The V and J ends lost 4 bases and 1 base respectively, with 7 bases between them. Germline lookup yields CDR1 MNHEY and CDR2 SMNVEV (reference sequence). The CDR3: CASSSPLQETQYF. CDR3 in DNA: TGTGCCAGCAGTTCCCCCCTCCAAGAGACCCAGTACTTC.

This clonotype has a count of ten or more. This chain uses TRBV12-3 or TRBV12-4 with TRBJ2-5; a possible D gene is TRBD1 (6 bases). With 3 bases removed from V and 0 bases from J, the gap between germline ends came to 11 bases. This CDR3 has 15 residues. CDR3 DNA sequence: TGTGCCAGCAGTTTCAACTCAGGGGACCAAGAGACCCAGTACTTC. Its translation is CASSFNSGDQETQYF.

This clonotype has a count of ten or more. This sequence joins TRBV20-1 and TRBJ2-7; D is unclear. This CDR3 has 14 amino acids. Germline values: CDR1 DFQATT, CDR2 SNEGSKA (reference sequence). V lost 0 bases, J lost 4 bases, and 13 bases lay in between. The CDR3 region has the DNA TGCAGTGCTAGAGATATTGCGTTAGGGTACGAGCAGTACTTC. Translated: CSARDIALGYEQYF.

This clonotype was found many times. The V and J genes are TRBV12-3 or TRBV12-4 and TRBJ1-5; TRBD1 agrees at 10 bases. V trimming: 4 bases; J trimming: 5 bases; junction bases outside the gene matches: 8. This CDR3 spans 16 amino acids. As DNA, the CDR3 is TGTGCCAGCAGTTCCGGGACAGGGGCGGGGGATCAGCCCCAGCATTTT. Its translation is CASSSGTGAGDQPQHF.

This clonotype has ten or more counts. The V gene is TRBV5-1, the J gene TRBJ2-3, with a weak D call TRBD2 (6 bases). Germline V gene data show CDR1 as SGHRS and CDR2 as YFSETQ. The CDR3 has 14 residues. V was trimmed by 0 bases and J by 7 bases, leaving 12 bases between them. CDR3 in amino acids: CASSLGGGRNTQYF. Written as DNA, the CDR3 is TGCGCCAGCAGCTTGGGGGGAGGCAGGAATACGCAGTATTTT.

This clonotype has at least ten counts. The CDR3 nucleotides read TGCAGTGCACTAGAGTGGGCGGAGACCCAGTACTTC. As protein: CSALEWAETQYF. The chain is built from TRBV20-1 and TRBJ2-5; a weak D match, TRBD2 (5 bases). Germline CDR1 reads DFQATT; CDR2 reads SNEGSKA (reference sequence). Trimming removed 6 bases at V and 5 bases at J, with 13 bases between. The CDR3 has 12 amino acids.

This chain's CDR3 is CASSHTRGHGRTEAFF. CDR3 coding DNA: TGTGCCAGCAGCCATACAAGGGGACACGGGCGGACTGAAGCTTTCTTT. The V gene is TRBV3-1, the J gene TRBJ1-1, with a weak D call TRBD1 (6 bases). Germline-derived CDR1 and CDR2 are LGHDT and YNNKEL (reference sequence). This CDR3 region has 16 residues. The V end was cut by 3 bases, the J end by 5 bases, with 19 bases between.

This clonotype was observed at least ten times. The gene calls are TRBV5-1 and TRBJ2-2, with unresolved D. The CDR3 totals 14 residues. In germline, CDR1 is SGHRS, CDR2 YFSETQ. V was cut by 4 bases and J by 6 bases, with 13 bases left in between. CDR3 coding DNA: TGCGCCAGCAGCCCGGACCCGAGGCCCGGGGAGCTGTTTTTT. Encoded protein: CASSPDPRPGELFF.

This clonotype was counted many times. The chain joins TRBV5-1 to TRBJ2-7, with 7 bases aligning to TRBD1. Germline values: CDR1 SGHRS, CDR2 YFSETQ. The CDR3 runs to 16 residues. The trim removed 0 bases at V and 3 bases at J, leaving 9 bases unmatched. The DNA for the CDR3 is TGCGCCAGCAGCTTGGTAGGGACGGGACAGTACTACGAGCAGTACTTC. Translating it yields CASSLVGTGQYYEQYF.

This clonotype has ten or more counts. The chain uses TRBV9 and TRBJ2-2, with a possible D match to TRBD2 (6 bases). This CDR3 contains 15 residues. The germline V and J ends were trimmed by 4 bases and 0 bases, with 10 bases remaining between them. Germline V CDR1 and CDR2: SGDLS, YYNGEE. The chain's CDR3 is CASSQAGSNTGELFF. The DNA of the CDR3 is TGTGCCAGCAGCCAAGCGGGTTCGAACACCGGGGAGCTGTTTTTT.

This clonotype was recorded at least ten times. The V call is TRBV5-1, the J call TRBJ2-5; no definite D call. Germline values: CDR1 SGHRS, CDR2 YFSETQ. The length of the CDR3 is 14 residues. Trimming took off 3 bases at V and 4 bases at J, with 13 bases between the two ends. CDR3 region: CASSSILRPETQYF. In DNA form, the CDR3 reads TGCGCCAGCAGCTCTATACTACGGCCAGAGACCCAGTACTTC.

This clonotype was recorded at least ten times. The rearrangement uses TRBV28 and TRBJ2-3, with 7 bases identical to TRBD2. Germline V gives CDR1 MDHEN, CDR2 SYDVKM. V shed 8 bases, J shed 8 bases, and the junction held 10 bases outside the gene matches. The CDR3 is 13 amino acids. The CDR3 region is CASGGDVVGTQYF. The CDR3, as DNA: TGTGCCAGCGGGGGGGATGTCGTAGGTACGCAGTATTTT.

This clonotype was counted many times. The chain employs TRBV6-5 and TRBJ1-6; D might be TRBD1 (6 bases). Germline V lookup: CDR1 MNHEY, CDR2 SVGAGI. This CDR3 has 18 amino acids. Trimming removed 5 bases from V and 7 bases from J, with 24 bases in between. CDR3 amino acids: CASSPQGSLGLGNSPLHF. The CDR3 nucleotides are TGTGCCAGCAGTCCTCAGGGGTCCCTAGGACTAGGGAATTCACCCCTCCACTTT.

This clonotype was seen repeatedly, ten times or more. This chain's CDR3 is CASSQGSGRTDTQYF. The CDR3 DNA is TGCGCCAGCAGCCAAGGTAGCGGGCGCACAGATACGCAGTATTTT. The V and J genes are TRBV4-1 and TRBJ2-3; the match to TRBD2 covers 7 bases. The CDR3 runs 15 residues. Trimming removed 1 base from V and 1 base from J; junction bases left unmatched: 2. Germline V gene lookup returns CDR1 MGHRA and CDR2 YSYEKL.

This clonotype has ten or more counts. The gene calls are TRBV10-2 and TRBJ2-1; 10 nucleotides match TRBD2. CDR1 and CDR2 (germline): WSHSY, SAAADI. The CDR3 length is 15 residues. The junction had 13 bases not matched to a gene; V was cut back by 7 bases and J by 10 bases. The CDR3 DNA follows: TGCGCCAGCAATCCTAGCGGGGGCTATACGGGGGAGCAGTTCTTC. Protein sequence: CASNPSGGYTGEQFF.

At least ten counts were recorded for this clonotype. The CDR3 is CASFSGGEANTEAFF. CDR3 DNA sequence: TGCGCCAGCTTCTCCGGGGGGGAGGCAAACACTGAAGCTTTCTTT. The V gene is TRBV5-1, the J gene TRBJ1-1; D perhaps matches TRBD1 (5 bases). The germline V gene has CDR1 SGHRS and CDR2 YFSETQ. Trimming took 7 bases from V and 2 from J, leaving 18 bases between them. The CDR3 is made up of 15 amino acids.

This chain uses TRBV3-1 with TRBJ2-3; TRBD2 matches at 8 bases. CDR3 length: 17 amino acids. V trimming: 8 bases; J trimming: 2 bases; junction bases outside the gene matches: 15. Germline V CDR1 and CDR2: LGHDT, YNNKEL (reference sequence). The CDR3 bases are TGTGCCAGCTCCAAAGACGGGAGGGATGGGTCCACAGATACGCAGTATTTT. Residues: CASSKDGRDGSTDTQYF.

V and J are TRBV7-6 and TRBJ2-3; D is uncertain. The CDR3 spans 13 residues. CDR1 is SGHVS and CDR2 is FNYEAQ in the germline V gene. With 1 base removed from V and 4 bases from J, the gap between germline ends came to 6 bases. CDR3 sequence: CASSLVRADTQYF. The CDR3 nucleotides read TGTGCCAGCAGCTTAGTTCGGGCAGATACGCAGTATTTT.

This clonotype was recorded many times. The rearrangement links TRBV12-3 or TRBV12-4 to TRBJ2-7; 7 bases are shared with TRBD1. The CDR3 has 13 amino acids. Unmatched junction bases numbered 5, after V lost 4 bases and J lost 5 bases. The CDR3 coding sequence is TGTGCCAGCAGTTCCGGGACAGATGACGAGCAGTACGTC. Translating it yields CASSSGTDDEQYV.

This clonotype was observed at least ten times. The V call is TRBV7-2, the J call TRBJ1-1; D perhaps matches TRBD1 (5 bases). V was pared by 1 base and J by 4 bases, with 13 bases between. The CDR3 spans 15 residues. Germline-derived CDR1 and CDR2 are SGHTA and FQGNSA. The CDR3 sequence: CASSLVSGHFTEAFF. CDR3 nucleotides: TGTGCCAGCAGCTTAGTATCAGGACACTTCACTGAAGCTTTCTTT.

This clonotype has a count of ten or more. The chain couples TRBV25-1 to TRBJ2-2; possible D gene TRBD1, 5 bases. The CDR3 runs to 16 residues. The germline V gene has CDR1 MGHDK and CDR2 SYGVNS. V shed 4 bases and J shed 7 bases, with 19 bases lying between them. This CDR3 is CASSGPGKGLSGELFF. For the CDR3, the DNA is TGTGCCAGCAGTGGCCCAGGGAAGGGATTGAGCGGGGAGCTGTTTTTT.

This clonotype was recorded at least ten times. The gene calls are TRBV12-3 or TRBV12-4 and TRBJ2-2, with D uncertain. V lost 8 bases and J 0 bases, leaving 7 bases between the germline ends. The CDR3 sequence is 13 residues long. The CDR3 here is CASRRANTGELFF. CDR3 sequence (DNA): TGTGCCAGCCGACGGGCGAACACCGGGGAGCTGTTTTTT.

This clonotype was observed at least ten times. The rearrangement joins TRBV5-1 to TRBJ1-1, with 7 nucleotides matching TRBD1. The V gene's germline CDR1 is SGHRS and CDR2 YFSETQ. The J segment lost 0 bases and the V segment lost 0 bases, leaving 11 bases of the junction unmatched. This CDR3 contains 18 residues. The CDR3: CASSLGLSGQRVNTEAFF. DNA for the CDR3: TGCGCCAGCAGCTTGGGTCTTTCGGGACAGCGAGTGAACACTGAAGCTTTCTTT.

Note on this clonotype: A much larger clone differs from this one at a single base, so this may be a read error. The chain is built from TRBV12-3 or TRBV12-4 and TRBJ1-4; no clear D gene. The CDR3 extends over 14 amino acids. CDR3 nucleotide sequence: TGTGCCAGCTGTTTATACGCGACGGATGAAAAACTGTTTTTT. Its translation: CASCLYATDEKLFF.

There are many counts of this clonotype. The chain's CDR3 is CSAGTGNGYTF. Here the CDR3 DNA reads TGCAGTGCCGGGACAGGGAATGGCTACACCTTC. This chain connects TRBV20-1 to TRBJ1-2; TRBD1 matches 9 bases. The CDR3 is 11 amino acids. The trim removed 6 bases at V and 6 bases at J, leaving 2 bases unmatched. Germline assignment: CDR1 DFQATT and CDR2 SNEGSKA (reference sequence).

This clonotype came up many times. The rearrangement links TRBV20-1 to TRBJ2-1, with D maybe TRBD2 (6 bases). Trimming took 2 bases from V and 8 from J, leaving 16 bases between them. The CDR3 contains 14 residues. Germline V lookup: CDR1 DFQATT, CDR2 SNEGSKA (reference sequence). For the CDR3, the DNA is TGCAGTGCTAGATCGCATCAACGGGGGTATGAGCAGTTCTTC. It encodes CSARSHQRGYEQFF.